This is a list of T cell receptor beta chains from one sample in a study of T cell responses to AZD1222 COVID-19 vaccine. The protocol was immunoSEQ multiplex PCR, while the TCRdb copy is restricted to in-frame clones and leaves out a portion. Of fewer than 120,000 clones listed, approximately 92% are singletons. The input for sequencing was peripheral blood, taken 28 days after the second AZD1222 dose. These receptors were taken from an adult who received the AZD1222 COVID-19 vaccine. The CDR3 runs from the conserved cysteine through the conserved F or W. A D gene is named only where the DNA matches it firmly. Clone size is stated in some rows and not others, as once, few, many or a class when expanded.

d_call j_call v_call clone_size cdr3_nt cdr3_aa
. TRBJ1-2 TRBV10-3 . TGTGCCATATTGGATAACACGGCAGATCGCTACACCTTC CAILDNTADRYTF
. TRBJ1-2 TRBV6-1 . TGTGCCAGCAGTGAGCAGGGCCCGGGGGGCTACACCTTC CASSEQGPGGYTF
TRBD1 TRBJ1-1 TRBV30 . TGTGCCTGGAGGGGGGACAGGGAGGCCACTGAAGCTTTCTTT CAWRGDREATEAFF
. TRBJ1-3 TRBV4-1 . TGCGCCAGCAGCCAAGCCCAGACCTCTGGAAACACCATATATTTT CASSQAQTSGNTIYF
. TRBJ2-5 TRBV18 . TGTGCCAGCTCACCCGGGGCCCAAGAGACCCAGTACTTC CASSPGAQETQYF
TRBD1 TRBJ1-2 TRBV10-3 . TGTGCCATCAGCCGCATGACAGGGGCGGACTATGGCTACACCTTC CAISRMTGADYGYTF
TRBD1 TRBJ1-2 TRBV5-1 few TGCGCCAGCAGCTTGGGCGCCGGGACAGGGGATGGCTACACCTTC CASSLGAGTGDGYTF
. TRBJ1-2 TRBV7-2 . TGTGCCAGCAGCTTAATTAGGGCTACCTATGGCTACACCTTC CASSLIRATYGYTF
. TRBJ2-7 TRBV4-2 . TGTGCCAGCGGCGAATACGAGCAGTACTTC CASGEYEQYF
. TRBJ1-2 TRBV5-5 . TGTGCCAGCAGCTTCCAACAGGGAGGGGGCTACACCTTC CASSFQQGGGYTF
. TRBJ2-7 TRBV10-3 . TGTGCCATCAAGGGGGACCCCAACGAGCAGTACTTC CAIKGDPNEQYF
. TRBJ1-1 TRBV5-1 . TGCGCCAGCAGCTGGGGGGGACGGAACACTGAAGCTTTCTTT CASSWGGRNTEAFF
TRBD2 TRBJ2-7 TRBV5-4 . TGTGCCAGCAGCTCGCCCAGGGAGGGGAACGAGCAGTACTTC CASSSPREGNEQYF
. TRBJ1-2 TRBV12-3/TRBV12-4 . TGTGCCAGCAGTGGGGAACGAGACTATGGCTACACCTTC CASSGERDYGYTF
TRBD2 TRBJ2-1 TRBV10-3 . TGTGCCTACCCCCCAGCGGGGTCCTACAATGAGCAGTTCTTC CAYPPAGSYNEQFF
. TRBJ1-1 TRBV29-1 . TGCAGCTCCACCCGGACAGCGAACACTGAAGCTTTCTTT CSSTRTANTEAFF
TRBD2 TRBJ2-1 TRBV7-3 . TGTGCCAGCAGCTCAGCGGGACTAGCGGCGTACAATGAGCAGTTCTTC CASSSAGLAAYNEQFF
. TRBJ1-3 TRBV5-5 . TGTGCCAGCAGCTTGGCCGTTGGAGCTGGAAACACCATATATTTT CASSLAVGAGNTIYF
TRBD1 TRBJ1-6 TRBV2 . TGTGCCAGCAGTACTAACGGACAGGGCGGGTCACCCCTCCACTTT CASSTNGQGGSPLHF
. TRBJ2-1 TRBV7-2 . TGTGCCAGCAGCTCCCTAGGGCCCGGTACAGGAGGTATAGGGCAGTTCTTC CASSSLGPGTGGIGQFF
. TRBJ2-7 TRBV6-2/TRBV6-3 . TGTGCCAGCAGCGCGGCGGCCTACGAGCAGTACTTC CASSAAAYEQYF
. TRBJ2-7 TRBV9 few TGTGCCAGCAGCGTAGTGGCAGACCGGCCCTATGAGGAGCAGTACTTC CASSVVADRPYEEQYF
TRBD1 TRBJ2-6 TRBV7-9 . TGTGCCAGCAGCTTAGCAGGGGGCGGTTTTTCTGGGGCCAACGTCCTGACTTTC CASSLAGGGFSGANVLTF
TRBD1 TRBJ2-1 TRBV7-7 . TGTGCTAGCAGCTCAGGGATAACAGGGGAGGAGCAGTTCTTC CASSSGITGEEQFF
. TRBJ2-7 TRBV6-1 . TGTGCCAGCAGTGAAGGTTTGAGGAGCTCCTACGAGCAGTACTTC CASSEGLRSSYEQYF
. TRBJ1-1 TRBV6-2/TRBV6-3 . TGTGCCAGCAGTTACAGGCCCCTCAGCCGTGTGAACACTGAAGCTTTCTTT CASSYRPLSRVNTEAFF
. TRBJ2-3 TRBV28 once TGTGCCAGCAGTCCACAGGGATTCGTATCAGATACGCAGTATTTT CASSPQGFVSDTQYF
. TRBJ1-6 TRBV5-4 . TGTGCCAGCAGCTTGGACGCAGGGCGGAATTCACCCCTCCACTTT CASSLDAGRNSPLHF
TRBD1 TRBJ2-7 TRBV7-2 . TGTGCCAGCAGCGAAGACCGGGACAGGGTCTACGAGCAGTACTTC CASSEDRDRVYEQYF
. TRBJ2-3 TRBV6-5 . TGTGCCAGCAGCCAGACAAGGGCCGCAGATACGCAGTATTTT CASSQTRAADTQYF
TRBD1 TRBJ1-5 TRBV7-8 once TGTGCCAGCAGCTTAGGCCTAGGACAGGGGAGTCAGCCCCAGCATTTT CASSLGLGQGSQPQHF
TRBD1 TRBJ2-3 TRBV24-1 . TGTGCCACCAGTGATGGGACAGGGTCCGCAGATACGCAGTATTTT CATSDGTGSADTQYF
. TRBJ2-7 TRBV7-8 . TGTGCCAGCAGCCTAGACAGTTACTACGAGCAGTACTTC CASSLDSYYEQYF
. TRBJ1-2 TRBV4-2 . TGTGCCAGCAGCCAAGATTTAGGCGTATATGGCTACACCTTC CASSQDLGVYGYTF
. TRBJ1-2 TRBV11-2 . TGTGCCAGCAGCCCTAGGACAATTGGTTTCTATGGCTACACCTTC CASSPRTIGFYGYTF
. TRBJ2-1 TRBV4-1 once TGCGCCAGCAGCCTTTACAATGAGCAGTTCTTC CASSLYNEQFF
. TRBJ2-5 TRBV5-8 . TGTGCCAGCAGCTTAGCACAGGGTGGGACCCAGTACTTC CASSLAQGGTQYF
. TRBJ1-5 TRBV5-4 . TGTGCCAGCAGCCCCGCCCTGGGACAGCCCCAGCATTTT CASSPALGQPQHF
. TRBJ1-4 TRBV15 . TGTGCCACCTCCCCAGGGCGGCATGAAAAACTGTTTTTT CATSPGRHEKLFF
. TRBJ1-6 TRBV5-8 . TGTGCCAGCAGCTTGTTAAGGGGATTGTCACCCCTCCACTTT CASSLLRGLSPLHF
. TRBJ1-1 TRBV27 . TGTGCCAGCAGTTTATCGCGGGCTACGAACACTGAAGCTTTCTTT CASSLSRATNTEAFF
. TRBJ1-3 TRBV11-2 . TGTGCCAGCAGCTTAACGGACTCTGGAAACACCATATATTTT CASSLTDSGNTIYF
. TRBJ1-5 TRBV7-2 . TGTGCCAGCAGCGTGAACAGGGTTACCAATCAGCCCCAGCATTTT CASSVNRVTNQPQHF
. TRBJ2-2 TRBV7-9 . TGTGCCTCCCACCGGCCCGTCGTGGACACCGGGGAGCTGTTTTTT CASHRPVVDTGELFF